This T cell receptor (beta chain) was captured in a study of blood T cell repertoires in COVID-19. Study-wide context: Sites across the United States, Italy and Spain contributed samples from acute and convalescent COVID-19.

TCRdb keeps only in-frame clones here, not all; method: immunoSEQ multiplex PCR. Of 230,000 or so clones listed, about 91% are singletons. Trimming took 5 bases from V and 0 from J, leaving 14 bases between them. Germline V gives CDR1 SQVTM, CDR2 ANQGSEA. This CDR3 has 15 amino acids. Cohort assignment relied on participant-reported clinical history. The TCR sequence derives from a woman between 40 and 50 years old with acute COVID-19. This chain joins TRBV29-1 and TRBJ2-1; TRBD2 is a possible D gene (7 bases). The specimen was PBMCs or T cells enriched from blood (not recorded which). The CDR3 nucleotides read TGCAGCGTTTCGGGGGGCAGTGGCTCCTACAATGAGCAGTTCTTC. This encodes CSVSGGSGSYNEQFF.